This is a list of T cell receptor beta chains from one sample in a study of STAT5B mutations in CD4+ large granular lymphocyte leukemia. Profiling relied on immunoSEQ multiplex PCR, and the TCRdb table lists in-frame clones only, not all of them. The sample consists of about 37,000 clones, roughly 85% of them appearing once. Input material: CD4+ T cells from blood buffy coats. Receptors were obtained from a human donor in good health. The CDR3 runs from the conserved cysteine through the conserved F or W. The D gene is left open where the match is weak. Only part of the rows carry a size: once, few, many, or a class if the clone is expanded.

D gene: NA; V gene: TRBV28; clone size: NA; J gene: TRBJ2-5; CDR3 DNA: TGTGCCAGCAGTCAAACCTCTTGGGAGACCCAGTACTTC; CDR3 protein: CASSQTSWETQYF
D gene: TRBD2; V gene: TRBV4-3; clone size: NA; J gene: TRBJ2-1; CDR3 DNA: TGCGCCAGCAGCCAAGATTTAACTAGCGGTTACAATGAGCAGTTCTTC; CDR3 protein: CASSQDLTSGYNEQFF
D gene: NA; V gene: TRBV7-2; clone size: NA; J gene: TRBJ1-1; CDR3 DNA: TGTGCCAGCAGCCCCCGACAGAGCCCGAACACTGAAGCTTTCTTT; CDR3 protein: CASSPRQSPNTEAFF
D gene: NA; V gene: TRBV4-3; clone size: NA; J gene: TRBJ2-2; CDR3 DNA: TGCGCCAGCAGCCAAGATGTCGCACCCCAGGACACCGGGGAGCTGTTTTTT; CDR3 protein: CASSQDVAPQDTGELFF
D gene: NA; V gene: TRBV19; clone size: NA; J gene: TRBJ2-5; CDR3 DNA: TGTGCCAGTACCCCGGGACGGAACCAAGAGACCCAGTACTTC; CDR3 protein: CASTPGRNQETQYF
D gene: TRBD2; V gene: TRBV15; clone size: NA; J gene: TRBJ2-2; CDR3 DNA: TGTGCCACCAGCAGAGATGGGACTAGTGTTTCCGGGGAGCTGTTTTTT; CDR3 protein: CATSRDGTSVSGELFF
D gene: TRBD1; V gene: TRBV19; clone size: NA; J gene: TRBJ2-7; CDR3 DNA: TGTGCCAGTAGTATGGGACAGGGGTACGAGCAGTACTTC; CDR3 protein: CASSMGQGYEQYF
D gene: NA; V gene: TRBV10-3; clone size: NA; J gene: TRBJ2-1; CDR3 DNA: TGTGCCATCAGCGAGGGGAGCGGGGAGCAGTTCTTC; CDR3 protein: CAISEGSGEQFF
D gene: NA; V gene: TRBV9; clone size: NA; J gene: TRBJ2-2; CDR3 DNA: TGTGCCAGCAGAGGGGGACATACGAACACCGGGGAGCTGTTTTTT; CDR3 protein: CASRGGHTNTGELFF
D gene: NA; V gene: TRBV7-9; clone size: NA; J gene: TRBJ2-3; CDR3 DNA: TGTGCCAGCAGCTCTGAGGGAGTCGGCACAGATACGCAGTATTTT; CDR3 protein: CASSSEGVGTDTQYF
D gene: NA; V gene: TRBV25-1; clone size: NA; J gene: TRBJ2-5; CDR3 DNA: TGTGCCAGCAGCCGGGATCAAGAGACCCAGTACTTC; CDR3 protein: CASSRDQETQYF
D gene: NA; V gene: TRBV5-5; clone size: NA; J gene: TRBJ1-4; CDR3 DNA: TGTGCCAGCAGTTGGGACCTAACTAATGAAAAACTGTTTTTT; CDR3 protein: CASSWDLTNEKLFF
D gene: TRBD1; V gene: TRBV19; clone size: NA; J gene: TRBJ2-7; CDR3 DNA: TGTGCCAGTAGTACCCGGCAGGGGGTTCGCGAGCAGTACTTC; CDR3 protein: CASSTRQGVREQYF
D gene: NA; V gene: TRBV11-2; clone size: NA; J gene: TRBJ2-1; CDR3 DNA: TGTGCCAGCAGCTACGCGGCGAGGGGGGAACACTCTACTTTCAATGAGCAGTTCTTC; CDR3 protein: CASSYAARGEHSTFNEQFF
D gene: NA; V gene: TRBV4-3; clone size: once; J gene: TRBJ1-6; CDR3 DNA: TGCGCCAGCAGCCAAGATTCTGGACAAGGGTCACCCCTCCACTTT; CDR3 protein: CASSQDSGQGSPLHF
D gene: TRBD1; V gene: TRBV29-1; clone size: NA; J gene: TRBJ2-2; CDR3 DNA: TGCAGCGCTGCAAAGGGGCAGGGGGTTACCGGGGAGCTGTTTTTT; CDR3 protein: CSAAKGQGVTGELFF
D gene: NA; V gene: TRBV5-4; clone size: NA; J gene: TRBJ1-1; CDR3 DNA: TGTGCCAGCAGCTTGGGTAATAGTGAAGCTTTCTTT; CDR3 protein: CASSLGNSEAFF
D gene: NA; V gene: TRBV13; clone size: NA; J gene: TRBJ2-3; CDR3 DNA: TGTGCCAGCAGCCTAAAAGGGACTGGCACAGATACGCAGTATTTT; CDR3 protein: CASSLKGTGTDTQYF
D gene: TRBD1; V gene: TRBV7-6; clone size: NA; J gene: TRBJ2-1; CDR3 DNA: TGTGCCAGCAGCTCCGGGACAGGGAGATACAATGAGCAGTTCTTC; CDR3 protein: CASSSGTGRYNEQFF
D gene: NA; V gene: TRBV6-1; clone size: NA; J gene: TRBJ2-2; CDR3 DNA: TGTGCCAGCAGGTCCCGGACAGCGAACACCGGGGAGCTGTTTTTT; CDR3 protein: CASRSRTANTGELFF
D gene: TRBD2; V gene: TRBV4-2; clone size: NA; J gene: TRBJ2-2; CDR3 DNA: TGTGCCAGCAGCCAAGATGCGGGGGGGACCGGGGAGCTGTTTTTT; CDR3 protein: CASSQDAGGTGELFF
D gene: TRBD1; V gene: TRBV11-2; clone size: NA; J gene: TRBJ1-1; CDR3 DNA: TGTGCCAGCAGCAAGTATGGACAGGGGGCACCCAACACTGAAGCTTTCTTT; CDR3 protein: CASSKYGQGAPNTEAFF
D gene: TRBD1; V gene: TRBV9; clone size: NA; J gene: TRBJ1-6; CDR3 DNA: TGTGCCAGCAGCTTGGGGACAGGCCCTAATTCACCCCTCCACTTT; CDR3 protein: CASSLGTGPNSPLHF
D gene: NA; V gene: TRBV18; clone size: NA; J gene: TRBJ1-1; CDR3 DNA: TGTGCCAGCTCAGTACGTAGGGATATGAACACTGAAGCTTTCTTT; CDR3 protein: CASSVRRDMNTEAFF
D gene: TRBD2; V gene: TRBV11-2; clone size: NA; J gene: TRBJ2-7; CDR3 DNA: TGTGCCAGCAGCTCCGGACTAGCGGGAGGGTACGAGCAGTACTTC; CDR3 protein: CASSSGLAGGYEQYF
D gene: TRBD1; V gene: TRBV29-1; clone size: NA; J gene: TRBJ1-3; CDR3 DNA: TGCAGCGGGGGACAGGGGGGCGGAAACACCATATATTTT; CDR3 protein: CSGGQGGGNTIYF
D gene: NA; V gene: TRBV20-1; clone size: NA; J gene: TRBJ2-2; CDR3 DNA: TGCAGTGCTCAGGGCGGGGAGCTGTTTTTT; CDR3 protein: CSAQGGELFF
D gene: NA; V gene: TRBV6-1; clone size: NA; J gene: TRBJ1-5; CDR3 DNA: TGTGCCAGCAGTGAAAGGCGTTTAGGGGCACTTTTAAACAATCAGCCCCAGCATTTT; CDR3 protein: CASSERRLGALLNNQPQHF
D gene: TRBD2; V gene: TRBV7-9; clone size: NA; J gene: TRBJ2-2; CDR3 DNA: TGTGCCAGCAGCGGGGGACTAGCGGCGAACACCGGGGAGCTGTTTTTT; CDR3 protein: CASSGGLAANTGELFF
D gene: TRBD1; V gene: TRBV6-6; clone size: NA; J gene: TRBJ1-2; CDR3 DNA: TGTGCCAGCAGTTACCTGGCGGGACAGGGTAATGGCTACACCTTC; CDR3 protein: CASSYLAGQGNGYTF
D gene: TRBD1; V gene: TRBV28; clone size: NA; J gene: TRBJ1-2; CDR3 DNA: TGTGCCAGCAGGGGGGGGACCTTCGACAGGGTCGGCTATGTTGGCTACACCTTC; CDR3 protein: CASRGGTFDRVGYVGYTF
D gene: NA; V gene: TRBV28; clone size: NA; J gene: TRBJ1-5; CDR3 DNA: TGTGCCAGCCACGAAGGGGGTAATCAGCCCCAGCATTTT; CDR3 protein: CASHEGGNQPQHF
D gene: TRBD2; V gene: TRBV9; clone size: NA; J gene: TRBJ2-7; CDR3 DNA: TGTGCCAGCACTTCCGGGACTAGCCCCTACGAGCAGTACTTC; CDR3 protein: CASTSGTSPYEQYF
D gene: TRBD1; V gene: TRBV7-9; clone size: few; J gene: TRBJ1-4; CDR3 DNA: TGTGCCAGCAGCGAGGGGACAGTGAAACTGTTTTTT; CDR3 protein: CASSEGTVKLFF
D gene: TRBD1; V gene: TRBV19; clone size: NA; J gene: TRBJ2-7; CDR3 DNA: TGTGCCAGTAGTAGGGGACAGGCAGGCTCAGAGCAGTACTTC; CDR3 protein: CASSRGQAGSEQYF
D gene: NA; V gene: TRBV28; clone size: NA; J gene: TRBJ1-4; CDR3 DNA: TGTGCCAGCAGTTTGCCTGCCTTCAGTAGGACTAATGAAAAACTGTTTTTT; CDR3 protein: CASSLPAFSRTNEKLFF
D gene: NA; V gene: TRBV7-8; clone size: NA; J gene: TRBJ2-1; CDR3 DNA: TGTGCCAGCAGCTTGGTAGGGGTTACCTACAATGAGCAGTTCTTC; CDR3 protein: CASSLVGVTYNEQFF
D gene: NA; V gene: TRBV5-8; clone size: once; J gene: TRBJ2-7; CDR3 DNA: TGTGCCAGCATCGACAGGCTAGAAGGGCGCGAGCAGTACTTC; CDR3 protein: CASIDRLEGREQYF
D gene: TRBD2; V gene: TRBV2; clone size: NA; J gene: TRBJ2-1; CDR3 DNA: TGTGCCAGCACACGGGGTGCGGGAGGGATCAATGAGCAGTTCTTC; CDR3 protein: CASTRGAGGINEQFF
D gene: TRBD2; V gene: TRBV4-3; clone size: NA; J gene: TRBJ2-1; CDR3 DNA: TGCGCCAGCAGACGAGATCTAGCGGGACGAGACAATGAGCAGTTCTTC; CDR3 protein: CASRRDLAGRDNEQFF
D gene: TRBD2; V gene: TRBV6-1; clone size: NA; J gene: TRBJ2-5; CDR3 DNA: TGTGCCAGCAGTTTAGGGGCTAGCGGGAAAGAGACCCAGTACTTC; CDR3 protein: CASSLGASGKETQYF
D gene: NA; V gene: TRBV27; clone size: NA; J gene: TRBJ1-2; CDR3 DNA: TGTGCCAGCAGTTTTCGGGGGCCTAGAGGCTACACCTTC; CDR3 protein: CASSFRGPRGYTF
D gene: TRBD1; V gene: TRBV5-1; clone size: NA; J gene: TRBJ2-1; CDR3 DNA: TGCGCCAGCAGCCTCGGACAGGGGGGATACAATGAGCAGTTCTTC; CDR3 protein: CASSLGQGGYNEQFF